In this sample, the clone carrying this T cell receptor (beta chain) turned up a few times. What it binds is not known. Trimming pared 5 bases from V and 4 bases from J, leaving 17 bases between. This CDR3 comprises 15 residues. From germline, CDR1 is SEHNR and CDR2 FQNEAQ (reference sequence). The data stem from a study of T cells in Graves' hyperthyroidism and ophthalmopathy. Turning to the study itself: It was at initial diagnosis, before any treatment, that peripheral blood was collected.

Study-wide points: Stable hyperthyroidism was separated from ophthalmopathy by a model based on 13 V-J features.

Active moderate-to-severe ophthalmopathy, Clinical Activity Score at least 3, NOSPECS at least 4, under 3 months' duration. Out of 10 ml of fresh peripheral blood came the PBMCs. The CDR3 regions of TCR beta were amplified from RNA transcripts. HTBI primers were employed in a first-round RT-PCR of the TCR CDR3. In TCRdb, the multiplex PCR reads were re-called with MiXCR into one record per CDR3 protein. The repertoire holds around 610,000 distinct CDR3 sequences, with over 12% as singletons. The sequenced material came from blood. This TCR was recovered from a woman aged 40 to 50 with Graves' ophthalmopathy. The chain recombines TRBV7-9 with TRBJ1-2; a possible D gene is TRBD1 (5 bases). CDR3 in amino acids: CASSLDLTAFYGYTF. CDR3 in DNA: TGTGCCAGCAGCCTAGACCTGACAGCATTCTATGGCTACACCTTC.